The rows below give T cell receptor beta chains drawn from one sample of a study of Ad26.COV2.S vaccination and SARS-CoV-2 variants. Libraries were prepared by immunoSEQ multiplex PCR; TCRdb keeps only in-frame clonotypes and omits some of them. The data contain about 680,000 clones, 89% of them seen just once; the ten biggest clones take up 1.5%. Sequencing was performed on peripheral blood, taken in a trial of Ad26.COV2.S vaccine versus placebo. All receptors come from a person aged 18-60 years who received the Ad26.COV2.S COVID-19 vaccine or a placebo. The CDR3 runs from the conserved cysteine through the conserved F or W. Each record gives: CDR3 DNA, CDR3 protein, clone size, V gene, CDR3 length, D gene, J gene. The D gene is left open where the match is weak. Clone size is stated in some rows and not others, as once, few, many or a class when expanded.

TGTGCCTGGAGTGTTGGCACCTATGGCTACACCTTC,CAWSVGTYGYTF,NA,TRBV30,12,NA,TRBJ1-2
TGTGCCAGCAGCTTGCCCCAGACAGGGTTGAACACTGAAGCTTTCTTT,CASSLPQTGLNTEAFF,NA,TRBV5-4,16,TRBD1,TRBJ1-1
TGTGCCAGCTCGCAAGAAACTAGCGGACTTTCCTACGAGCAGTACTTC,CASSQETSGLSYEQYF,once,TRBV18,16,TRBD2,TRBJ2-7
TGTGCCAGCAGCAACTCGGGGACGGTATCCTACAATGAGCAGTTCTTC,CASSNSGTVSYNEQFF,NA,TRBV6-2/TRBV6-3,16,NA,TRBJ2-1
TGTGCCAGTTTAGGACAGGGACATCAGCCCCAGCATTTT,CASLGQGHQPQHF,NA,TRBV6-5,13,TRBD1,TRBJ1-5
TGTGCCAGCAGCCCACAGGGGTCTATCAGTTATGGCTACACCTTC,CASSPQGSISYGYTF,few,TRBV5-5,15,TRBD1,TRBJ1-2
TGTGCCAGCAGCTCCCCAGGTCTTAAAGGCTACACCTTC,CASSSPGLKGYTF,NA,TRBV7-9,13,NA,TRBJ1-2
TGCGCCAGCAGCTTGGGGGACAGGGCGGAGTTGACTGAAGCTTTCTTT,CASSLGDRAELTEAFF,NA,TRBV5-1,16,TRBD1,TRBJ1-1
TGTGCCAGCAGTCTTAGCTACGTGCAGTACTTC,CASSLSYVQYF,NA,TRBV6-2/TRBV6-3,11,NA,TRBJ2-7
TGTGCCAGTAGCATGGGCCTAACCGGGGGACAGGTGGAGTATTTT,CASSMGLTGGQVEYF,few,TRBV19,15,TRBD1,TRBJ2-3
TGTGCCAGCAGCTTGGACGGCTATGGCTACACCTTC,CASSLDGYGYTF,NA,TRBV5-8,12,NA,TRBJ1-2
TGTGCCAGTAGTATGTATGGTGATGAGCAGTTCTTC,CASSMYGDEQFF,NA,TRBV19,12,NA,TRBJ2-1
TGTGCCAGTAGTTCGGACAGGGGGGATACGCAGTATTTT,CASSSDRGDTQYF,NA,TRBV19,13,TRBD1,TRBJ2-3
TGTGCCAGCAGCCGATCCGGGACTAGCGGGAAAAATGAGCAGTTCTTC,CASSRSGTSGKNEQFF,NA,TRBV4-2,16,TRBD2,TRBJ2-1
TGCGCCCGCAGCGGGCCAGGGGGCGGGGGGCTTTTCCCAGGCCTGAGCTCTGGGGCCAACGTCCTGACTTTC,CARSGPGGGGLFPGLSSGANVLTF,NA,TRBV10-1,24,NA,TRBJ2-6
TGTGCCAGTACCGGGACAGGGGATTACGAGCAGTACTTC,CASTGTGDYEQYF,few,TRBV19,13,TRBD1,TRBJ2-7
TGTGCCAGCTCACCTGGGACAGGGAGTGGCTACGAGCAGTACTTC,CASSPGTGSGYEQYF,few,TRBV18,15,TRBD1,TRBJ2-7
TGTGCCAGCAGCTCTGCCCCGGAAGGAAATTCACCCCTCCACTTT,CASSSAPEGNSPLHF,few,TRBV7-6,15,NA,TRBJ1-6
TGTGCCAGCAGCAGCCAGACCCGTACAGATACGCAGTATTTT,CASSSQTRTDTQYF,once,TRBV7-2,14,NA,TRBJ2-3
TGTGCCAGCACCCAATTCGGGATGAACTATGGCTACACCTTC,CASTQFGMNYGYTF,NA,TRBV6-5,14,NA,TRBJ1-2
TGTGCCAGCAGTTTAGCCCGGAATAGCGGGACCTACAATGAGCAGTTCTTC,CASSLARNSGTYNEQFF,NA,TRBV27,17,TRBD2,TRBJ2-1
TGTGCCTGGAGTGGAGGCAGTTACGAGCAGTACTTC,CAWSGGSYEQYF,NA,TRBV30,12,NA,TRBJ2-7
TGTGCCAGCAGCTCAACTCAGGGGGCGAACGGGGAGCTGTTTTTT,CASSSTQGANGELFF,NA,TRBV11-3,15,TRBD1,TRBJ2-2
TGTGCCAGCAGCCCCAGGGGGTTTAATGAAAAACTGTTTTTT,CASSPRGFNEKLFF,NA,TRBV3-1/TRBV3-2,14,TRBD1,TRBJ1-4
TGTGCCGGAACGTTCCCTGGGGTAAGGTCTGAAGCTTTCTTT,CAGTFPGVRSEAFF,NA,TRBV5-4,14,NA,TRBJ1-1
TGCGCCAGCAAAGTGAATTCACCCCTCCACTTT,CASKVNSPLHF,once,TRBV23-1,11,NA,TRBJ1-6
TGTGCCACCAAATCGGACAGGGGGGATGAAAAACTGTTTTTT,CATKSDRGDEKLFF,NA,TRBV7-2,14,TRBD1,TRBJ1-4
TGTGCCAGCAGCCTCCACGGGGACCAGAATTCACCCCTCCACTTT,CASSLHGDQNSPLHF,NA,TRBV9,15,NA,TRBJ1-6
TGTGCCTGGAGCCGGGACAATTCGAACACTGAAGCTTTCTTT,CAWSRDNSNTEAFF,NA,TRBV30,14,NA,TRBJ1-1
TGTGCCAGCAGCTTTTTACAGGGTAGTGGCGAGCAGTACTTC,CASSFLQGSGEQYF,NA,TRBV7-2,14,NA,TRBJ2-7
TGTGCCAGCGGGTACGTTATGGGCGAGCAGTACTTC,CASGYVMGEQYF,NA,TRBV12-3/TRBV12-4,12,NA,TRBJ2-7
TGTGCCACCAGCAGAGATTCGACAGACACTGAAGCTTTCTTT,CATSRDSTDTEAFF,few,TRBV15,14,NA,TRBJ1-1
TGCAGCGCCGCCGGGGGGACAAGGCCCTATGGCTACACCTTC,CSAAGGTRPYGYTF,NA,TRBV29-1,14,NA,TRBJ1-2
TGTGCCAGCAGCCAAGCCCTAGCAGATACGCAGTATTTT,CASSQALADTQYF,NA,TRBV3-1/TRBV3-2,13,NA,TRBJ2-3
TGTGCCAGCAGCCAATTTACAGGGTCGGGCCAGCCCCAGCATTTT,CASSQFTGSGQPQHF,NA,TRBV3-1/TRBV3-2,15,NA,TRBJ1-5
TGCGCCAGCAGCATGCAGGGGTATGAAGCTTTCTTT,CASSMQGYEAFF,NA,TRBV5-1,12,NA,TRBJ1-1
TGTGCCAGCAGCCAAGATTACGGGAGCGGGAGCAGTTACAATGAGCAGTTCTTC,CASSQDYGSGSSYNEQFF,NA,TRBV3-1/TRBV3-2,18,TRBD2,TRBJ2-1
TGTGCCTGGAGAGGAGGGCCCAATCAGCCCCAGCATTTT,CAWRGGPNQPQHF,once,TRBV30,13,NA,TRBJ1-5
TGTGCCAGCAGGGGGCAGGGGGAAGATACGCAGTATTTT,CASRGQGEDTQYF,NA,TRBV9,13,TRBD1,TRBJ2-3
TGTGCCAGCAGCTTAGATAGCGGGATTGATACGCAGTATTTT,CASSLDSGIDTQYF,NA,TRBV7-6,14,TRBD2,TRBJ2-3
TGTGCCACCCAGGGTTTTGGGAGCAATCAGCCCCAGCATTTT,CATQGFGSNQPQHF,NA,TRBV6-5,14,NA,TRBJ1-5
TGCAGTGGGGAGGGTAACTATGGCTACACCTTC,CSGEGNYGYTF,NA,TRBV20-1,11,NA,TRBJ1-2
TGCAGCGTTGAAGAGGGGGCGGGGGCTTTCTTT,CSVEEGAGAFF,NA,TRBV29-1,11,NA,TRBJ1-1
TGTGCCAGCACACCTTTAAGCCTTAATTCACCCCTCCACTTT,CASTPLSLNSPLHF,NA,TRBV7-2,14,NA,TRBJ1-6
TGTGCCAGCAGCCTAAACGACAGGGCCGGATATGGCTACACCTTC,CASSLNDRAGYGYTF,NA,TRBV7-2,15,TRBD1,TRBJ1-2
TGTGCCAGCAAGATCCAGCGGGAGTACGTCGGGGAGCTGTTTTTT,CASKIQREYVGELFF,NA,TRBV2,15,TRBD2,TRBJ2-2
TGTGCCACCAGTCCACCCGGGGGGGGCGAGACCCAGTACTTC,CATSPPGGGETQYF,NA,TRBV24-1,14,TRBD2,TRBJ2-5
TGTGCCAGCACCCGGGGTGTTAATTCACCCCTCCACTTT,CASTRGVNSPLHF,NA,TRBV2,13,NA,TRBJ1-6
TGTGCCAGCTCACCTCAGGACTACGAGCAGTACTTC,CASSPQDYEQYF,NA,TRBV18,12,NA,TRBJ2-7
TGTGCCTGGAGTCCGATCCGGGACAGTTCGAGCTACGAGCAGTACTTC,CAWSPIRDSSSYEQYF,once,TRBV30,16,TRBD1,TRBJ2-7
TGTGCCAGTAGTATGGGACTAGCGCGGGAGCTGTTTTTT,CASSMGLARELFF,NA,TRBV19,13,TRBD2,TRBJ2-2
TGTGCCAGCAGCCCCCGACAGGGGTATAATTCACCCCTCCACTTT,CASSPRQGYNSPLHF,NA,TRBV9,15,TRBD1,TRBJ1-6
TGTGCCAGTAGTAGGACAGGTTCCAATCAGCCCCAGCATTTT,CASSRTGSNQPQHF,NA,TRBV19,14,TRBD1,TRBJ1-5
TGTGCCAGCAGCGCTACAGGGGCGAAACGGACAGATACGCAGTATTTT,CASSATGAKRTDTQYF,NA,TRBV7-9,16,TRBD1,TRBJ2-3
TGTGCCAGCAGCCGGGGGACTGCAGATACGCAGTATTTT,CASSRGTADTQYF,NA,TRBV11-2,13,NA,TRBJ2-3
TGTGCCAGCAGCTTAGTCGGACTAGCGGACAATGAGCAGTTCTTC,CASSLVGLADNEQFF,once,TRBV7-6,15,TRBD2,TRBJ2-1
TGCGCCAGCAGCCAAACCGGGACAGGGGAGGAAGTGCAGTACTTC,CASSQTGTGEEVQYF,NA,TRBV5-1,15,TRBD1,TRBJ2-7
TGTGCCAGCTCACTGCAGGAGGCTAGCCTCTCCTACGAGCAGTACTTC,CASSLQEASLSYEQYF,NA,TRBV18,16,NA,TRBJ2-7